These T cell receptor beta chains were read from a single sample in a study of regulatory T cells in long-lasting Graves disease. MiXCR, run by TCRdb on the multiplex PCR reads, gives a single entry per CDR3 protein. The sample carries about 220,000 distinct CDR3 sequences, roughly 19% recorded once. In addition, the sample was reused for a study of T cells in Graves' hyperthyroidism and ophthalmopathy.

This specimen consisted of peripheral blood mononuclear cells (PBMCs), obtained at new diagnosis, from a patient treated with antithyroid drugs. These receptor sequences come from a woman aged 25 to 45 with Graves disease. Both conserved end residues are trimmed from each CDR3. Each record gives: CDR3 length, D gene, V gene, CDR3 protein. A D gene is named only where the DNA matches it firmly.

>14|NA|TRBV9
ASSVAGDGNHNEQF
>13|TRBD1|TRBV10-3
AISDLTGQGYEQY
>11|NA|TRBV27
ASSFTGYNEQF
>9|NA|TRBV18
ASSPDTEQF
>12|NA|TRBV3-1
ASSPGGGIAEAF
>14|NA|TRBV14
ASSPLGRDEFGELF
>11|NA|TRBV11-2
ASSLGDNQPQH
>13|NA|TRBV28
ASRGRFLGATGYT
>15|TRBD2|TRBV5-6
ANSGGTSGRNNYEQY
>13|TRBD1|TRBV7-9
ASSTRRDRVGEQY
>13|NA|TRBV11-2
ASSLVSGANEKLF
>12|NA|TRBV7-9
ASSLQGPLYGYT
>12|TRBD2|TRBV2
TSSELAGSYEQY
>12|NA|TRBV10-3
AISEGEGGEKLF
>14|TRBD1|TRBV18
ASSPSGQFVSTEAF
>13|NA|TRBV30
AWRTHGGRTDTQY
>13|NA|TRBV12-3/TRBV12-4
ASSTGTGGTGELF
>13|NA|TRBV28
ASSFRTGSGNTIY
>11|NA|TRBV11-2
ASSLEASQTQY
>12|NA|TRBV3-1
ASSQDGGDTEAF
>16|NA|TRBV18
ASSPSYSAGYSNQPQH
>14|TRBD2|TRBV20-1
SARGSLAGMPDTQY
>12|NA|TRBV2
ASSESYRAYGYT
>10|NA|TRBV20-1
SAIDLGETQY
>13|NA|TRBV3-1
ASSQVRFEGETQY
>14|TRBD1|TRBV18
ASSPNPGQQREKLF
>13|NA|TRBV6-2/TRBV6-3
ASSIRTANTDTQY
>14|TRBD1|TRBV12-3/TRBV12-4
ASTGTGGANSYGYT
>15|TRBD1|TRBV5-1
ASSLDTGTGLYNEQF
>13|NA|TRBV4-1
ASSQGPGPNTEAF
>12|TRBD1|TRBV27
ASSEGTGTSIQY
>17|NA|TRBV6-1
ASSDLEQPRFQTYNEQF
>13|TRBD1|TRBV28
ASTPRQGPSYEQY
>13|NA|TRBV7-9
ASRKSRGPNTEAF
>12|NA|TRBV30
AWSSGVVNYGYT
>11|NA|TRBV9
ASSVVAGYEQF
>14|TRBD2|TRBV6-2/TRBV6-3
ASSYEVAGLSDTQY
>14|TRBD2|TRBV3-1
ASSQELSGAYNEQF
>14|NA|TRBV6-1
ASSDEPTGPSQPQH
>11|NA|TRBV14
ASRGVSGNTIY
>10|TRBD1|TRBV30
AWSAGGEKLF
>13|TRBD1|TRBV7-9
ASTMTSDRGYEQY
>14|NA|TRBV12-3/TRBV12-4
ASSWFLEGSYNEQF